What follows are 7 T cell receptor beta chains derived from one specimen sequenced in a study of T-cell memory formation after mild COVID-19. TCRdb re-analysed the 5' RACE reads in MiXCR, keeping a single row per CDR3 protein. The sample lists around 250,000 distinct CDR3 sequences, 15% occurring once. The sequenced material came from PBMCs or a T cell subset sorted from them (not recorded which). Receptor source: an adult woman who had mild COVID-19 (a few samples of this study predate the infection). Cell type and time point are not known.

The J gene is TRBJ2-7, the V gene TRBV30; 12 bases map to TRBD2. The V gene end was trimmed by 2 bases and the J gene end by 7 bases; junction bases not matched to a gene: 24. CDR1 and CDR2 (germline): GTSNPN, SVGIG (reference sequence). The CDR3 spans 20 residues. CDR3 nucleotides: TGTGCCTGGAGTTCCCCATCTAGCGGGAGGGCCAAGGAAGGGGTGAGGGAGCAGTACTTC. Amino acids: CAWSSPSSGRAKEGVREQYF.

A few counts support this clonotype. The chain is built from TRBV12-3 or TRBV12-4 and TRBJ2-1; 13 nucleotides align to TRBD2. V gave up 10 bases and J gave up 5 bases; unmatched junction bases: 2. The CDR3 has 13 residues. The CDR3 is CATGTSGNNEQFF. The CDR3 DNA is TGTGCCACCGGGACTAGCGGGAACAATGAGCAGTTCTTC.

The chain employs TRBV5-4 and TRBJ1-2; 7 bases agree with TRBD1. V lost 5 bases to trimming and J lost 7 bases; unmatched junction nucleotides: 8. Germline CDR1 and CDR2: SGHNT and YYREEE (reference sequence). The CDR3 is made up of 13 amino acids. The CDR3 here is CASRNTGVCGYTF. CDR3 in DNA: TGTGCCAGCAGAAATACAGGGGTGTGTGGCTACACCTTC.

Only a few counts were recorded for this clonotype. The chain is built from TRBV12-3 or TRBV12-4 and TRBJ2-2; D remains ambiguous. The CDR3 contains 14 residues. Trimming shortened V by 4 bases and J by 4 bases, and 10 bases separated the two germline ends. CDR3 sequence reads: CASSWRVGTGELFF. The CDR3 nucleotides read TGTGCCAGCAGTTGGCGAGTCGGCACCGGGGAGCTGTTTTTT.

This clonotype turned up a few times. This sequence joins TRBV12-3 or TRBV12-4 and TRBJ2-1; D is perhaps TRBD1 or TRBD2 (5 bases each). Trimming left V 8 bases short and J 7 bases short, with 18 bases between. The CDR3 runs 14 residues. Here the CDR3 reads CASHRIGTFNEQFF. DNA of the CDR3: TGTGCCAGCCACCGTATTGGGACGTTTAATGAGCAGTTCTTC.

The chain employs TRBV9 and TRBJ2-4; TRBD1 matches 7 bases. The germline V gene encodes CDR1 SGDLS and CDR2 YYNGEE. The length of the CDR3 is 16 residues. The V gene end was trimmed by 3 bases and the J gene end by 0 bases; junction bases not matched to a gene: 6. DNA for the CDR3: TGTGCCAGCAGCGCTGGGGGACAGATAGCCAAAAACATTCAGTACTTC. Residues: CASSAGGQIAKNIQYF.

This clonotype has ten or more counts. The V gene is TRBV7-9, the J gene TRBJ1-1; D remains ambiguous. Germline CDR1 reads SEHNR; CDR2 reads FQNEAQ (reference sequence). Deletions cut 1 base from V and 11 bases from J, with 11 bases between. CDR3 length: 12 residues. This CDR3 is CASSLDLSAAFF. CDR3 DNA sequence: TGTGCCAGCAGCTTAGATCTGTCTGCGGCTTTCTTT.